This T cell receptor (beta chain) was found in a study of identical twins. Study-level results: Model-predicted out-of-frame TCR alpha sharing fell below observed values in monozygotic twins. Excess twin sharing in beta out-of-frame sequences was weaker. Whereas memory repertoires showed no such difference, abundant cord blood beta clonotypes carried fewer insertions.

The sample holds a few counts of this clonotype. Its cognate antigen is unknown. CDR3 length: 14 residues. V was clipped by 6 bases and J by 3 bases; unmatched bases: 5. CDR1 and CDR2 (germline): DFQATT, SNEGSKA (reference sequence). Template switching created a universal primer site, and the cDNA included unique molecular identifiers. MiXCR, run by TCRdb on the 5' RACE reads, gives a single entry per CDR3 protein. Of 1,800,000 or so distinct CDR3 sequences detected, about 32% appear once; the ten largest clones hold about 0.3%. The receptor was derived from a newborn girl in good health. This rearrangement joins TRBV20-1 to TRBJ2-1; 10 bases are a match to TRBD1. The sample taken for sequencing was cord blood. In DNA form, the CDR3 reads TGCAGTGCGATCCGGGACAGGGGCTACAATGAGCAGTTCTTC. It translates to CSAIRDRGYNEQFF.